This is a list of T cell receptor beta chains from one sample in a study of shared clonotypes between healthy human individuals. This table comes from immunoSEQ multiplex PCR, and its TCRdb copy is limited to in-frame clones, with some not included. The sample gives approximately 97,000 clones, approximately 61% of which show up once; roughly 40% is in the top ten. The sequencing sample was made of memory CD8+ T cells sorted from blood. These receptors came from a man aged 25-40 years in good health. Each CDR3 is given with its conserved first and last residue. D genes are given only for firm matches. Expanded clones get a size class; other rows say once, few or many, or leave the size out.

J gene	D gene	V gene	clone size	CDR3 DNA	CDR3 protein
TRBJ2-1	.	TRBV9	.	TGTGCCAGCAGCTCGAAGGGGGCGTCTCGGCTAGCGAACTACAATGAGCAGTTCTTC	CASSSKGASRLANYNEQFF
TRBJ1-1	.	TRBV18	.	TGTGCCAGCTCACCAGAAGGGAACACTGAAGCTTTCTTT	CASSPEGNTEAFF
TRBJ2-7	TRBD1	TRBV10-2	.	TGCGCCAGCGGACAGGGGAGTCCCTACGAGCAGTACTTC	CASGQGSPYEQYF
TRBJ1-2	.	TRBV19	.	TGTGCCAGTAGTATGAGGGGTAACTATGGCTACACCTTC	CASSMRGNYGYTF
TRBJ2-7	TRBD1	TRBV5-1	.	TGCGCCAGCAGCTTAGGGACAGGGCCCTACGAGCAGTACTTC	CASSLGTGPYEQYF
TRBJ2-1	.	TRBV10-1	.	TGCGCCAGCAGTGAGGGTGGAGCCTACAATGAGCAGTTCTTC	CASSEGGAYNEQFF
TRBJ2-3	TRBD2	TRBV29-1	.	TGCAGCGTTGGCGGGTCGAGGTCGGGAGGGGGCACAGATACGCAGTATTTT	CSVGGSRSGGGTDTQYF
TRBJ2-5	.	TRBV7-6	once	TGTGCCAGCAGCTTATTGTGGGACCGATACCAAGAGACCCAGTACTTC	CASSLLWDRYQETQYF
TRBJ2-7	.	TRBV21-1	.	TGTGCCAGCAGCAAAGCTAGCGGGGATCCCTACGAGCAGTACTTC	CASSKASGDPYEQYF
TRBJ1-2	.	TRBV7-9	.	TGTGCCAGCAGCCGGACAGCTCGATTAAACTATGGCTACACCTTC	CASSRTARLNYGYTF
TRBJ1-2	.	TRBV10-3	.	TGTGCCATCCCTGACAGAAATAACTATGGCTACACCTTC	CAIPDRNNYGYTF
TRBJ1-4	.	TRBV27	few	TGTGCCAGCAGTCCACGGCCAGGTGCAACTAATGAAAAACTGTTTTTT	CASSPRPGATNEKLFF
TRBJ2-5	.	TRBV13	.	TGTGCCAGCAGCTTAGGCCTATCCCATGGGTCGGAGACCCAGTACTTC	CASSLGLSHGSETQYF
TRBJ2-7	.	TRBV19	.	TGTGCCAGTAGCCCTACAGGTAGCAAAGACTACGAGCAGTACTTC	CASSPTGSKDYEQYF
TRBJ2-1	.	TRBV6-5	.	TGTGCCAGCAGTTCGAAACTAGTCAATGAGCAGTTCTTC	CASSSKLVNEQFF